This paragraph covers one TCR beta chain sequence. The antigen is unknown. The PCR had 60 Vbeta and 13 Jbeta primers. Measured with immunoSEQ multiplex PCR; TCRdb has only the in-frame clones, and not every one. The table records about 180,000 clones, around 79% of them present only once. Germline CDR1 and CDR2: SGHDN and FVKESK. CDR3 length equals 15 residues. V lost 0 bases, J lost 4 bases, and 11 bases lay in between. These data come from a study of cytomegalovirus exposure and HLA in healthy donors. Notes on the study in general: Segments of the TCR beta V type were, in most cases, productive about 87% or about 30% of the time in an earlier analysis.

The sample taken for sequencing was PBMCs. This TCR was sampled from a woman in her fifties or sixties in good health and CMV-seronegative. The J gene is TRBJ2-3, the V gene TRBV14; maybe TRBD2 (5 bases). The CDR3 DNA follows: TGTGCCAGCAGCCAAGATTTCGGGGTTCCAGATACGCAGTATTTT. It specifies CASSQDFGVPDTQYF.